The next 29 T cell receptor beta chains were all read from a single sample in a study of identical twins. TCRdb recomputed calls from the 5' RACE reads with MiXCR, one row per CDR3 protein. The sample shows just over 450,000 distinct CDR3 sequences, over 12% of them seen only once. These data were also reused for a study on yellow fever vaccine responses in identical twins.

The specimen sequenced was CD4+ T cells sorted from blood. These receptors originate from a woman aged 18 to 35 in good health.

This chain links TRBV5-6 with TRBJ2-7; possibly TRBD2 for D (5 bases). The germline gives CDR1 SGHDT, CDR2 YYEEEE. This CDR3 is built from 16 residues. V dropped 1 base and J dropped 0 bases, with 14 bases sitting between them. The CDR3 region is CASSLLPGGNSYEQYF. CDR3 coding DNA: TGTGCCAGCAGCTTGTTGCCCGGAGGTAACTCCTACGAGCAGTACTTC.

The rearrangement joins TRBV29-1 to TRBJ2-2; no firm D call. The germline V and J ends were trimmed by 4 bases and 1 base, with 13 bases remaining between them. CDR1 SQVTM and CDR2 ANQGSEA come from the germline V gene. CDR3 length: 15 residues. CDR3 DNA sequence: TGCAGCGTTGGCCCTTCGGACGGGAACACCGGGGAGCTGTTTTTT. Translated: CSVGPSDGNTGELFF.

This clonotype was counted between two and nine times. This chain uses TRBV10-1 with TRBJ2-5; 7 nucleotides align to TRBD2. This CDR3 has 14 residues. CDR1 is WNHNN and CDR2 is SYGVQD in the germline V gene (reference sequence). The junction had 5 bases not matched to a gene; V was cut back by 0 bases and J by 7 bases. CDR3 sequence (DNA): TGCGCCAGCAGTGAGTCGGCGGGGAGGGGGACCCAGTACTTC. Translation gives CASSESAGRGTQYF.

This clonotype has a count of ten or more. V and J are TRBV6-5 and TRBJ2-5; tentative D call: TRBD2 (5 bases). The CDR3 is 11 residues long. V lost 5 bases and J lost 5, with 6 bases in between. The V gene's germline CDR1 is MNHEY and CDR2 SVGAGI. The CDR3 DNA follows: TGTGCCAGCAGTACGGGGGAGACCCAGTACTTC. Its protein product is CASSTGETQYF.

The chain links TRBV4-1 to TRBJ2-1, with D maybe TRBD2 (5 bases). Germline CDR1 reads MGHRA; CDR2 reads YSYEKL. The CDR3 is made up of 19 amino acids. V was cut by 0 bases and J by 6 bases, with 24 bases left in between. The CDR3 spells CASSQESSGRLSPGNEQFF. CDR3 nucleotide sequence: TGCGCCAGCAGCCAAGAATCAAGCGGACGTTTAAGTCCCGGCAATGAGCAGTTCTTC.

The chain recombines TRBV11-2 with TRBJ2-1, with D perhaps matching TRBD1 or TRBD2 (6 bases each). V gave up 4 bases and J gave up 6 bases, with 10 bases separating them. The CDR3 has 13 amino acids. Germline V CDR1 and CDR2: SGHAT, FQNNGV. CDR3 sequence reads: CASSSWGANEQFF. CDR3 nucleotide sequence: TGTGCCAGCAGCTCTTGGGGGGCCAATGAGCAGTTCTTC.

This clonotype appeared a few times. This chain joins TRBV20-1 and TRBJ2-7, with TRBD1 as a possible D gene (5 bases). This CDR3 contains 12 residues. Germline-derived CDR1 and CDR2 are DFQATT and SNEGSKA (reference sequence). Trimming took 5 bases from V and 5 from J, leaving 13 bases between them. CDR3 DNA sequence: TGCAGTGCTCCTCACCAGGGCCACGAGCAGTACTTC. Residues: CSAPHQGHEQYF.

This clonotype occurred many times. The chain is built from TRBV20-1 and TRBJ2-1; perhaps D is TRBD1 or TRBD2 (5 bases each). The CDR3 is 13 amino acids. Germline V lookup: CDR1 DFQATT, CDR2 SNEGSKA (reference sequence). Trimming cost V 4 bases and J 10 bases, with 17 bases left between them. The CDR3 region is CSAKGTSLWEQFF. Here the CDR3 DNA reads TGCAGTGCTAAAGGGACCAGTCTTTGGGAGCAGTTCTTC.

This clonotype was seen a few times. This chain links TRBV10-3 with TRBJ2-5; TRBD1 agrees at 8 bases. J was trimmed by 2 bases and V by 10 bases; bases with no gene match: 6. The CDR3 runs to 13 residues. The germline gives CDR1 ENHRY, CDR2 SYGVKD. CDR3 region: CATRDRKQETQYF. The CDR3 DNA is TGTGCCACCAGGGACAGGAAGCAAGAGACCCAGTACTTC.

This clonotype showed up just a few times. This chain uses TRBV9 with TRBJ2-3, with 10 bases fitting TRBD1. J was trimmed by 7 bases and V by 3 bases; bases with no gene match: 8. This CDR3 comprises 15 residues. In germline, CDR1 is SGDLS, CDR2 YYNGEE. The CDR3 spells CASSAGDRGSYTQYF. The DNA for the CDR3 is TGTGCCAGCAGCGCGGGGGACAGGGGTTCATATACGCAGTATTTT.

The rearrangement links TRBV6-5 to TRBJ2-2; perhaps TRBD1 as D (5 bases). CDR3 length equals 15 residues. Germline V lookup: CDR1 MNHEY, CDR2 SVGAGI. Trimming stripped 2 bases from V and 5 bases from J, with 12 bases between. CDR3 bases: TGTGCCAGCAGTTACCGGACACAGTTTACCGGGGAGCTGTTTTTT. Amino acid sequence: CASSYRTQFTGELFF.

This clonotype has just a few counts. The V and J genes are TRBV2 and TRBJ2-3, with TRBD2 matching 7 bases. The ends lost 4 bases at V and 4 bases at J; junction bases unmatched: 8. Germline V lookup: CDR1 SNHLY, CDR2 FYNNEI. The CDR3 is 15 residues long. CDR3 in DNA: TGTGCCAGCAGTGGGGGCCGGGACTACGCAGATACGCAGTATTTT. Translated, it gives CASSGGRDYADTQYF.

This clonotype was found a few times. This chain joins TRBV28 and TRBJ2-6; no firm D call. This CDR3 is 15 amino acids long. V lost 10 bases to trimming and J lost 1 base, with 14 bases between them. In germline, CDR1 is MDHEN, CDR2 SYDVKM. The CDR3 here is CATQENKSGANVLTF. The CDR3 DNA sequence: TGTGCCACCCAGGAGAATAAGTCTGGGGCCAACGTCCTGACTTTC.

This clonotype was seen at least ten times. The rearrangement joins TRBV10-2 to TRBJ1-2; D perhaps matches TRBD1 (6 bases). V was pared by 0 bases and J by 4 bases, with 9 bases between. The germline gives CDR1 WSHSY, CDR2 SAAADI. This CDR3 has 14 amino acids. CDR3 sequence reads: CASSESRGSYGYTF. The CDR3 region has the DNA TGCGCCAGCAGTGAGTCGAGGGGGTCCTATGGCTACACCTTC.

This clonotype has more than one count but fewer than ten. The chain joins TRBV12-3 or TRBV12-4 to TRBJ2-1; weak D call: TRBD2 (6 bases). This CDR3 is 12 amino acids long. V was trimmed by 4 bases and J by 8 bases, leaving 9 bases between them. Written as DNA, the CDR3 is TGTGCCAGCAGTTGGGAGGTGGATGAGCAGTTCTTC. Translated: CASSWEVDEQFF.

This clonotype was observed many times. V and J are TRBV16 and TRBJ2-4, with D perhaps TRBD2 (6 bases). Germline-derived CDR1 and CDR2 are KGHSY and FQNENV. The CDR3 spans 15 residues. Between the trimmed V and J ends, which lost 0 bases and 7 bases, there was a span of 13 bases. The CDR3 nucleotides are TGTGCCAGCAGCCAATCGTCTGGCGCGGGGAACATTCAGTACTTC. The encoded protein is CASSQSSGAGNIQYF.

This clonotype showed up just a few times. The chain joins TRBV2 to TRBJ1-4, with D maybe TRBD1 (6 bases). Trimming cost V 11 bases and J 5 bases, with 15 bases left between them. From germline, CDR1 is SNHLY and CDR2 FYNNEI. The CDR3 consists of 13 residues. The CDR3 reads CAAQGNMNEKLFF. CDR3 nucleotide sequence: TGTGCCGCACAGGGAAACATGAATGAAAAACTGTTTTTT.

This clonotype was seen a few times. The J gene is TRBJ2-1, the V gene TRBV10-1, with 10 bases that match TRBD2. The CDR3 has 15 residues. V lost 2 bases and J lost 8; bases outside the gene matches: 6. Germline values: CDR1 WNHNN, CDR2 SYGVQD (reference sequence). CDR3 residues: CASSEGASGSYEQFF. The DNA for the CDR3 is TGCGCCAGCAGTGAGGGCGCTAGCGGGAGTTATGAGCAGTTCTTC.

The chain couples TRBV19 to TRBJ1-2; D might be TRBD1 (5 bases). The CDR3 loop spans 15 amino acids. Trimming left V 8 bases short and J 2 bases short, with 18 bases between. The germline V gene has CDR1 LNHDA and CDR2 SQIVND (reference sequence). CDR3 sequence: CASQSSGKVNYGYTF. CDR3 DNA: TGTGCCAGTCAATCCTCAGGGAAAGTAAACTATGGCTACACCTTC. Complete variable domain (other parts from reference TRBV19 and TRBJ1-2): DGGITQSPKYLFRKEGQNVTLSCEQNLNHDAMYWYRQDPGQGLRLIYYSQIVNDFQKGDIAEGYSVSREKKESFPLTVTSAQKNPTAFYLCASQSSGKVNYGYTFGSGTRLTVV.

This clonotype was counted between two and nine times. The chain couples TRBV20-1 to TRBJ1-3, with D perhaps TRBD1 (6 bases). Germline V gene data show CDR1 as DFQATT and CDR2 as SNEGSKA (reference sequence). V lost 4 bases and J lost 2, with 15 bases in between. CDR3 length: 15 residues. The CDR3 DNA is TGCAGTGCTAAAAAACCGGGGGCAGCTGGAAACACCATATATTTT. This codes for CSAKKPGAAGNTIYF.

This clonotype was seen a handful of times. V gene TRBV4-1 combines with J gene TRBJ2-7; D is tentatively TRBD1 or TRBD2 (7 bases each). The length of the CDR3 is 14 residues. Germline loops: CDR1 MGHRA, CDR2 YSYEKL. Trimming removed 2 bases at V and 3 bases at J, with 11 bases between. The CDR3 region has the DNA TGCGCCAGCAGCCAACCAGGGGGGGACTACGAGCAGTACTTC. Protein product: CASSQPGGDYEQYF.

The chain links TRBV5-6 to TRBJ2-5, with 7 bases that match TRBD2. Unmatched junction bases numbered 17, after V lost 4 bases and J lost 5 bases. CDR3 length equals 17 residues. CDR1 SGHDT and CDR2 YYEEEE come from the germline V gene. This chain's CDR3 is CASSQQKGRALGETQYF. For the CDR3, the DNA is TGTGCCAGCAGCCAGCAAAAGGGGAGGGCCCTCGGGGAGACCCAGTACTTC. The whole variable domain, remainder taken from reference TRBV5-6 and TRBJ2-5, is DAGVTQSPTHLIKTRGQQVTLRCSPKSGHDTVSWYQQALGQGPQFIFQYYEEEERQRGNFPDRFSGHQFPNYSSELNVNALLLGDSALYLCASSQQKGRALGETQYFGPGTRLLVL.

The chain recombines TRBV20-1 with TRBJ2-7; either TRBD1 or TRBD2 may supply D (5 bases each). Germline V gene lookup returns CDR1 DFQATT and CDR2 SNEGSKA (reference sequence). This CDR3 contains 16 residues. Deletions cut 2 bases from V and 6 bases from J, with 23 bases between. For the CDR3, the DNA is TGCAGTGCTAGATTTTTTTCCGGGACCCCTTTGGTCGAGCAGTACTTC. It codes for CSARFFSGTPLVEQYF.

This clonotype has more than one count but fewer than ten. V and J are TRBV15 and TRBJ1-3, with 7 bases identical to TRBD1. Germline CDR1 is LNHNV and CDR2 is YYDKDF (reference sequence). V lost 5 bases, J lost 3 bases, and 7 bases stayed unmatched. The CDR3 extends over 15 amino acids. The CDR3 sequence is CATSGGTAIGNTIYF. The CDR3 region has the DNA TGTGCCACCAGCGGTGGGACAGCGATTGGAAACACCATATATTTT.

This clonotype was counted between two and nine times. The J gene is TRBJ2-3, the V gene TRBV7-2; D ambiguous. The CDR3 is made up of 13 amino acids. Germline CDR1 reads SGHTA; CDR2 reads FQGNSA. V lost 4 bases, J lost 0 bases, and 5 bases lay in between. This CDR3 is CASSSYSTDTQYF. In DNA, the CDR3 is TGTGCCAGCAGCTCCTACAGCACAGATACGCAGTATTTT.

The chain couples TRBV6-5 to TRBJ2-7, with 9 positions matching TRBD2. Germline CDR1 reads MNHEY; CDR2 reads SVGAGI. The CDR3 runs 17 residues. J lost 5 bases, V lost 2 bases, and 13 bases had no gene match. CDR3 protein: CASSYLPLSGRVNEQYF. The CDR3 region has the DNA TGTGCCAGCAGTTACCTCCCCCTTAGCGGGAGAGTCAACGAGCAGTACTTC.

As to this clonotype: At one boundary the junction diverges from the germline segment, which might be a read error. The CDR3 DNA follows: TGCGCTAGCAGCCCGCTCGGCGGGGGGGGCAGCTACGAGCAGTACTTC. Encoded protein: CASSPLGGGGSYEQYF. The V gene is TRBV5-1, the J gene TRBJ2-7, with 9 bases matching TRBD2. The CDR3 is 16 amino acids. Per germline, CDR1 SGHRS and CDR2 YFSETQ.

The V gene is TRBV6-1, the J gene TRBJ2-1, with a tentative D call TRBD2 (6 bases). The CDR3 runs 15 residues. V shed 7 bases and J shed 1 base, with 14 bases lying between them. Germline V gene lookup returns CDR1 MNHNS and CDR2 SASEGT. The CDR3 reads CASIKGGSSYNEQFF. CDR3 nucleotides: TGTGCCAGCATCAAAGGAGGGAGTTCCTACAATGAGCAGTTCTTC.

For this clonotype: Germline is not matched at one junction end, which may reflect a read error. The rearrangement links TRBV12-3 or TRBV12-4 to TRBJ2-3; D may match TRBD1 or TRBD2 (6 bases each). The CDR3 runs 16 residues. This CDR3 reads CASRLGGWGRTDTQYF. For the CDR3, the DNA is TGTGCCAGCAGATTAGGGGGGTGGGGCCGCACAGATACGCAGTATTTT.